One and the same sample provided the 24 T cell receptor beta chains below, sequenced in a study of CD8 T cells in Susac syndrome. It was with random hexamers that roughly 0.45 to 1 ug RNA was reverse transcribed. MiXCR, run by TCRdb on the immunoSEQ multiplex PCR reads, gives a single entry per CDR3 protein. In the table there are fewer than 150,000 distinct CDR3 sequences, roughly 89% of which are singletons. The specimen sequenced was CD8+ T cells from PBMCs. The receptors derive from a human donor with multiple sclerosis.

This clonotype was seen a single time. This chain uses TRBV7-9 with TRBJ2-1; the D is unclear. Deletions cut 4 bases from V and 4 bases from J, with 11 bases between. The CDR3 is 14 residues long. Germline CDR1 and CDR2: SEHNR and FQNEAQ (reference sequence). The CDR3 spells CASSSNGPYNEQFF. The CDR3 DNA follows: TGTGCCAGCAGCTCGAACGGACCTTACAATGAGCAGTTCTTC. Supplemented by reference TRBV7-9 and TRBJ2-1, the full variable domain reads DTGVSQNPRHKITKRGQNVTFRCDPISEHNRLYWYRQTLGQGPEFLTYFQNEAQLEKSRLLSDRFSAERPKGSFSTLEIQRTEQGDSAMYLCASSSNGPYNEQFFGPGTRLTVL.

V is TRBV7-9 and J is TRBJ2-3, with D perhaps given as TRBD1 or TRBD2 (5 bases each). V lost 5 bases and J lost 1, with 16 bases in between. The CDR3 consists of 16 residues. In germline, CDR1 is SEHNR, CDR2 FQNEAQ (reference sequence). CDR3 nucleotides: TGTGCCAGCAGCGGGGCGGAGAGCGGAGGCACAGATACGCAGTATTTT. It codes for CASSGAESGGTDTQYF.

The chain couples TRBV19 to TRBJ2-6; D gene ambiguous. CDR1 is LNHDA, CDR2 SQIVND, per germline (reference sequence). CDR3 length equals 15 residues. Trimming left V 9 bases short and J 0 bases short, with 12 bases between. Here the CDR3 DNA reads TGTGCCAGCCAGGATTATGGCTCTGGGGCCAACGTCCTGACTTTC. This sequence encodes CASQDYGSGANVLTF.

The CDR3 protein is CASSLSRPLEQYF. In DNA form, the CDR3 reads TGTGCCAGCAGTTTATCGCGACCTTTAGAGCAGTACTTC. The chain recombines TRBV27 with TRBJ2-7; D uncertain. V gave up 0 bases and J gave up 7 bases, with 10 bases separating them. Germline CDR1 reads MNHEY; CDR2 reads SMNVEV (reference sequence). The CDR3 contains 13 residues.

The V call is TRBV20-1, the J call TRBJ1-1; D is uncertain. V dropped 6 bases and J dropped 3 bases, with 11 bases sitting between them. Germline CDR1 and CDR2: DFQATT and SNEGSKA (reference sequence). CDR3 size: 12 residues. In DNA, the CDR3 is TGCAGTGCAAAGGTTAGGGACACTGAAGCTTTCTTT. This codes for CSAKVRDTEAFF.

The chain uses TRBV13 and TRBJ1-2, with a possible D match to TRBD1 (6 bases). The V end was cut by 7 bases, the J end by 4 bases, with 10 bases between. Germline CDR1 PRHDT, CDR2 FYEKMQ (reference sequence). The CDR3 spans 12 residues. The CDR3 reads CASIRGGYGYTF. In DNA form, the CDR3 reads TGTGCCAGCATCAGGGGAGGCTATGGCTACACCTTC. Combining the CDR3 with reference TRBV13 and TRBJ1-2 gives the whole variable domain AAGVIQSPRHLIKEKRETATLKCYPIPRHDTVYWYQQGPGQDPQFLISFYEKMQSDKGSIPDRFSAQQFSDYHSELNMSSLELGDSALYFCASIRGGYGYTFGSGTRLTVV.

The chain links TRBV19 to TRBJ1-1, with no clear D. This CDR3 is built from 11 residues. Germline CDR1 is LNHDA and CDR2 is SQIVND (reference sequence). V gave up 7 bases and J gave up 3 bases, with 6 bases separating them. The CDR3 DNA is TGTGCCAGTAACGACTACACTGAAGCTTTCTTT. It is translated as CASNDYTEAFF.

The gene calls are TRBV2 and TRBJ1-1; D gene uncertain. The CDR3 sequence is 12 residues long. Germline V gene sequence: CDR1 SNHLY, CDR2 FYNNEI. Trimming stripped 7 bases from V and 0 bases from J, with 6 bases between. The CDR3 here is CASIGVNTEAFF. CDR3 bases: TGTGCCAGCATCGGGGTGAACACTGAAGCTTTCTTT.

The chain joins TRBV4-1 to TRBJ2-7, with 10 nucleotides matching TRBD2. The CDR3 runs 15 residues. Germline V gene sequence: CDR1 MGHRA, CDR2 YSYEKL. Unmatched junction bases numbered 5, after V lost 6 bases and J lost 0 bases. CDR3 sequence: CASRVSGGNSYEQYF. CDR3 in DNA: TGCGCCAGCAGAGTTAGCGGGGGGAACTCCTACGAGCAGTACTTC.

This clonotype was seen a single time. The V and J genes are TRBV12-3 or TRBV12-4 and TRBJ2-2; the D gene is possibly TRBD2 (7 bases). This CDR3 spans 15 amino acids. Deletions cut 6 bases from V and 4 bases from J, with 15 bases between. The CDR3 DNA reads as TGTGCCAGCAGCCTGGGGGGGGCTGCCACCGGGGAGCTGTTTTTT. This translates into CASSLGGAATGELFF.

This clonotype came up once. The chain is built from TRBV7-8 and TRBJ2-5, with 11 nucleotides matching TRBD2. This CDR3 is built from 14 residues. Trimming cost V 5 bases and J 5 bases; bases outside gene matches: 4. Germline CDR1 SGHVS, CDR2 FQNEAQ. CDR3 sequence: CASSPLAGAETQYF. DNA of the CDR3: TGTGCCAGCAGCCCACTAGCGGGAGCTGAGACCCAGTACTTC.

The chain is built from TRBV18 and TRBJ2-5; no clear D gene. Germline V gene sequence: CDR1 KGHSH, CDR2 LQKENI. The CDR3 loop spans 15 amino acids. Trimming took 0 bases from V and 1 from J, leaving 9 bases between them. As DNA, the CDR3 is TGTGCCAGCTCACCACCGGGTACAGTCCAAGAGACCCAGTACTTC. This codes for CASSPPGTVQETQYF.

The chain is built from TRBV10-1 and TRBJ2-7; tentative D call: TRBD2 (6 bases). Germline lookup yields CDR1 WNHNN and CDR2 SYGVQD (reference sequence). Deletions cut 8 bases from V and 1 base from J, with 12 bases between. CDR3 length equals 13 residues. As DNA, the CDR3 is TGCGCCAGCCGGGACTCTCGATCCTACGAGCAGTACTTC. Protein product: CASRDSRSYEQYF.

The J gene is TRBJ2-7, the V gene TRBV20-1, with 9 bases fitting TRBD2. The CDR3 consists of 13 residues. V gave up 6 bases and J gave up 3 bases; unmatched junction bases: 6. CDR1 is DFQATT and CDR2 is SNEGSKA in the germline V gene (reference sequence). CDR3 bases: TGCAGTGCCCATAGCGGGAGCAGCTACGAGCAGTACTTC. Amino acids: CSAHSGSSYEQYF.

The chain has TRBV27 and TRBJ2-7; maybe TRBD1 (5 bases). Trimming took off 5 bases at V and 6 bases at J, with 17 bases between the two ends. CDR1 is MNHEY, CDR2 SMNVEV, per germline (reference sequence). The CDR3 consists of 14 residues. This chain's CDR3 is CASSADPQGSEQYF. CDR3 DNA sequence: TGTGCCAGCAGTGCAGACCCCCAGGGCTCCGAGCAGTACTTC.

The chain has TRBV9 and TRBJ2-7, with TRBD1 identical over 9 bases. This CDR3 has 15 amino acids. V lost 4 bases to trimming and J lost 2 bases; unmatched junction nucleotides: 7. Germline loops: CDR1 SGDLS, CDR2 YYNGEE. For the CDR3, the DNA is TGTGCCAGCAGCCGAGGGACAGGGATCACCTACGAGCAGTACTTC. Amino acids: CASSRGTGITYEQYF.

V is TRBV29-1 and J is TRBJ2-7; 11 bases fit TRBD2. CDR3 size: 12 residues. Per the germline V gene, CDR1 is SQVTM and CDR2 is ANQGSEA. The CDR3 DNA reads TGCGCGACTAGCGGGATCTCCTACGAGCAGTACTTC. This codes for CATSGISYEQYF.

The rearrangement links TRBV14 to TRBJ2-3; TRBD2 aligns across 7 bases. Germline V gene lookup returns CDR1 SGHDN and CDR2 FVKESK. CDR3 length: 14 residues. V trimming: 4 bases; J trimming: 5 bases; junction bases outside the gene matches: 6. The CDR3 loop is CASSPWGGEDTQYF. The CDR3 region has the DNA TGTGCCAGCAGCCCTTGGGGAGGGGAAGATACGCAGTATTTT.

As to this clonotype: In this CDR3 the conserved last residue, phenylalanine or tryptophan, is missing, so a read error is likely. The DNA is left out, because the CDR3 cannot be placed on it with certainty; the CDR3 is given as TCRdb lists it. The CDR3 loop reads CASSYTSRYTEAVS. This chain connects TRBV6-5 to TRBJ1-1; the D call in the table, TRBD1, was not verified against the DNA. The CDR3 has 14 amino acids, counting both end residues. Germline lookup yields CDR1 MNHEY and CDR2 SVGAGI.

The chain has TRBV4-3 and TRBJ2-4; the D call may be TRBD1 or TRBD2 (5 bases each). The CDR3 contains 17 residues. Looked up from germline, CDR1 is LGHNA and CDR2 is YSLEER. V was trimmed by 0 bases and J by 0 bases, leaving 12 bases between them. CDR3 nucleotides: TGCGCCAGCAGCCAAGAAAGTGGGACGGGAGCCAAAAACATTCAGTACTTC. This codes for CASSQESGTGAKNIQYF.

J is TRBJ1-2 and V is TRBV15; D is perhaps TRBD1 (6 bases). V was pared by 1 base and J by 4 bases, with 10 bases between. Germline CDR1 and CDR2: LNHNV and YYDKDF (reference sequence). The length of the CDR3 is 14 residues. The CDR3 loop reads CATSRVDRPYGYTF. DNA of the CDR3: TGTGCCACCAGCAGAGTTGACAGGCCCTATGGCTACACCTTC.

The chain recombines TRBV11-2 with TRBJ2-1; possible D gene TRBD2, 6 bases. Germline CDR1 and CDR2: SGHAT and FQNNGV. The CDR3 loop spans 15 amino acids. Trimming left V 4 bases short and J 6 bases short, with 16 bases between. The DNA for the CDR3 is TGTGCCAGCAGCTCGATGACTAGAGTGGGCAATGAGCAGTTCTTC. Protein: CASSSMTRVGNEQFF.

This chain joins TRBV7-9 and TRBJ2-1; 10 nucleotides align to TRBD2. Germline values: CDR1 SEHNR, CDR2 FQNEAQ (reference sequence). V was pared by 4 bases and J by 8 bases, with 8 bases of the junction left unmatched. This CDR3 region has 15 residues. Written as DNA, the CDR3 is TGTGCCAGCAGCTCCCAGCGGGAGGGGAGGGATGAGCAGTTCTTC. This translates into CASSSQREGRDEQFF. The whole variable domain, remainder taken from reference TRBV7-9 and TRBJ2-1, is DTGVSQNPRHKITKRGQNVTFRCDPISEHNRLYWYRQTLGQGPEFLTYFQNEAQLEKSRLLSDRFSAERPKGSFSTLEIQRTEQGDSAMYLCASSSQREGRDEQFFGPGTRLTVL.

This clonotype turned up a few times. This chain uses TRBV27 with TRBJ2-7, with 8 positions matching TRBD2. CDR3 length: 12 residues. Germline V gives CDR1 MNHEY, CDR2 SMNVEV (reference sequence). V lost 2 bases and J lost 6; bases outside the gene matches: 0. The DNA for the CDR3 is TGTGCCAGCAGTTTACGGGGGGGCGAGCAGTACTTC. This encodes CASSLRGGEQYF.